The 24 T cell receptor beta chains below were found in one sample sequenced in a study of spatial heterogeneity in lung cancer (dated by TCRdb to about 2019). The study at large found these results: The tumor nonsynonymous mutation count correlated with the number of expanded alpha and beta TCRs within the tumor.

Explained via the paper, the time point label denotes: sample taken at primary tumor resection. The method was 5' RACE. The instrument given in TCRdb is NextSeq 500. TCRdb handled the public reads itself, with Q25 trimming in fastp and clone calling in MiXCR, and kept productive beta chains. Rows are unified per CDR3 protein, each entry keeping the most common DNA and genes. This sample comprises 100,000 to 110,000 distinct CDR3 sequences, about 4.4% of them detected only once. Less than 25% of the sample lies in the top ten. No antigen is known for these receptors. Sequencing used lung tumor tissue, obtained at surgery. These receptors all come from a male donor with early-stage non-small cell lung cancer.

This clonotype has just a few counts. V and J are TRBV6-5 and TRBJ2-5, with a weak D call TRBD2 (7 bases). Trimming removed 5 bases from V and 5 bases from J, with 15 bases in between. This CDR3 is built from 14 residues. Germline CDR1 is MNHEY and CDR2 is SVGAGI. The CDR3 region is CASSRGRVVETQYF. CDR3 coding DNA: TGTGCCAGCAGTAGGGGGAGGGTCGTTGAGACCCAGTACTTC.

This clonotype was seen at least ten times. CDR3 bases: TGTGCCAGCAGTTTGAGGGGTGCTAACTATGGCTACACCTTC. This gives the protein CASSLRGANYGYTF. The chain has TRBV12-3 or TRBV12-4 and TRBJ1-2, with TRBD1 as a possible D gene (5 bases). Trimming took off 3 bases at V and 0 bases at J, with 8 bases between the two ends. This CDR3 region has 14 residues.

Ten or more counts support this clonotype. The chain links TRBV6-1 to TRBJ1-6; maybe TRBD1 (5 bases). V was shortened by 8 bases and J by 5 bases, with 16 bases between the two germline ends. This CDR3 spans 15 amino acids. Germline assignment: CDR1 MNHNS and CDR2 SASEGT. The CDR3 is CASGTDDLNNSPLHF. The DNA for the CDR3 is TGTGCCAGCGGGACGGACGATCTTAATAATTCACCCCTCCACTTT.

This clonotype was picked up many times. The genes are TRBV4-1 and TRBJ1-5, with D possibly TRBD1 on 5 matching bases. There are 18 residues in the CDR3. V dropped 1 base and J dropped 3 bases, with 19 bases sitting between them. Germline values: CDR1 MGHRA, CDR2 YSYEKL. The CDR3 loop reads CASSQVDMGLLLNQPQHF. CDR3 DNA: TGCGCCAGCAGCCAAGTGGATATGGGGCTGCTACTCAATCAGCCCCAGCATTTT.

The table lists this clonotype with many counts. DNA for the CDR3: TGTGCCAGCAGCCGTGGACAGGGCCGGACCGGGGAGCTGTTTTTT. This gives the protein CASSRGQGRTGELFF. The V gene is TRBV7-2, the J gene TRBJ2-2, with 8 positions matching TRBD1. The CDR3 contains 15 residues. V was clipped by 5 bases and J by 5 bases; unmatched bases: 7. Germline CDR1 SGHTA, CDR2 FQGNSA.

The chain has TRBV4-2 and TRBJ2-2, with 7 bases identical to TRBD1. J was trimmed by 2 bases and V by 4 bases; bases with no gene match: 4. The CDR3 has 15 residues. From germline, CDR1 is LGHNA and CDR2 YNFKEQ. CDR3 coding DNA: TGTGCCAGCAGCCTCGGGGACAGTAACACCGGGGAGCTGTTTTTT. Translating gives CASSLGDSNTGELFF.

The chain is built from TRBV15 and TRBJ2-5; a weak D match, TRBD1 (5 bases). CDR3 length: 15 residues. V was cut by 5 bases and J by 5 bases, with 18 bases left in between. From germline, CDR1 is LNHNV and CDR2 YYDKDF (reference sequence). CDR3 DNA: TGTGCCACCAGCTGGACCGACAGTTATGTGGAGACCCAGTACTTC. It yields the protein CATSWTDSYVETQYF.

At least ten counts were recorded for this clonotype. The chain links TRBV7-8 to TRBJ1-2; D is uncertain. The CDR3 runs 15 residues. The V gene's germline CDR1 is SGHVS and CDR2 FQNEAQ. Trimming pared 6 bases from V and 0 bases from J, leaving 14 bases between. The CDR3 sequence: CASRPNPIANYGYTF. CDR3 nucleotides: TGTGCCAGCAGGCCCAACCCGATTGCTAACTATGGCTACACCTTC.

This clonotype was seen many times. The chain is built from TRBV7-9 and TRBJ2-1; D possibly corresponds to TRBD2 (5 bases). Germline V CDR1 and CDR2: SEHNR, FQNEAQ (reference sequence). CDR3 size: 12 residues. V was cut by 3 bases and J by 6 bases, with 6 bases left in between. The CDR3 DNA sequence: TGTGCCAGCAGCTTCGGGGTCAATGAGCAGTTCTTC. Amino acid sequence: CASSFGVNEQFF.

This clonotype was detected many times. The gene calls are TRBV7-9 and TRBJ1-6, with D unclear. The ends were cut back, 2 bases at V and 4 bases at J, with 6 bases in the middle. CDR3 length: 14 amino acids. CDR1 is SEHNR and CDR2 is FQNEAQ in the germline V gene (reference sequence). The CDR3 here is CASSLPAYNSPLHF. The CDR3 DNA is TGTGCCAGCAGCTTACCAGCTTATAATTCACCCCTCCACTTT.

The sample holds many counts of this clonotype. The chain combines TRBV4-1 with TRBJ1-6, with D possibly matching TRBD1 (6 bases). Germline V lookup: CDR1 MGHRA, CDR2 YSYEKL. The CDR3 length is 16 residues. V lost 3 bases, J lost 5 bases, and 14 bases lay in between. CDR3 region: CASSHQGSFDNSPLHF. In DNA form, the CDR3 reads TGCGCCAGCAGCCATCAGGGGTCCTTCGATAATTCACCCCTCCACTTT.

This clonotype occurred many times. The V and J genes are TRBV6-5 and TRBJ2-5; TRBD2 is a possible D gene (6 bases). V lost 2 bases, J lost 5 bases, and 12 bases lay in between. The germline gives CDR1 MNHEY, CDR2 SVGAGI. This CDR3 is 14 amino acids long. The CDR3 DNA reads as TGTGCCAGCAGTTACGGGACTCTCCGTGAGACCCAGTACTTC. Translation gives CASSYGTLRETQYF.

This clonotype has ten or more counts. The chain links TRBV12-3 or TRBV12-4 to TRBJ2-1; TRBD2 matches 10 bases. CDR3 length equals 15 residues. Unmatched junction bases numbered 5, after V lost 5 bases and J lost 4 bases. The CDR3: CASSGLADVYNEQFF. The CDR3 DNA is TGTGCCAGCAGTGGACTAGCGGACGTATACAATGAGCAGTTCTTC.

This clonotype was seen at least ten times. This chain uses TRBV15 with TRBJ2-1; TRBD1 matches at 7 bases. Germline CDR1 and CDR2: LNHNV and YYDKDF (reference sequence). With 1 base clipped from V and 4 bases from J, the junction kept 10 bases outside the gene matches. The CDR3 contains 17 residues. Here the CDR3 reads CATSRVGGRGLYNEQFF. The DNA for the CDR3 is TGTGCCACCAGCAGAGTCGGAGGCAGGGGGTTATACAATGAGCAGTTCTTC.

This clonotype was counted at least ten times. In DNA, the CDR3 is TGCAGTGCTAGAGACCCCTCCACAGGGGAGGAGACCCAGTACTTC. Translated: CSARDPSTGEETQYF. The chain uses TRBV20-1 and TRBJ2-5; TRBD1 agrees at 7 bases. The CDR3 loop spans 15 amino acids. The V gene's germline CDR1 is DFQATT and CDR2 SNEGSKA (reference sequence). After removal of 0 bases from V and 5 bases from J, the junction contained 9 bases not matched to a gene.

This clonotype was picked up many times. This chain joins TRBV7-9 and TRBJ2-5; D uncertain. The CDR3 is 14 residues long. CDR1 and CDR2 (germline): SEHNR, FQNEAQ (reference sequence). V lost 2 bases, J lost 5 bases, and 12 bases lay in between. The CDR3 DNA reads TGTGCCAGCAGCTTAATAGGCCGTTGGGAGACCCAGTACTTC. The encoded protein is CASSLIGRWETQYF.

This clonotype has a count of ten or more. The rearrangement uses TRBV28 and TRBJ2-7; D is ambiguous. V lost 5 bases and J lost 6, with 11 bases in between. This CDR3 spans 12 amino acids. Germline V gene lookup returns CDR1 MDHEN and CDR2 SYDVKM. CDR3 protein: CASSPLLSEQYF. CDR3 nucleotides: TGTGCCAGCAGTCCGCTCCTTTCCGAGCAGTACTTC.

This clonotype came up many times. V and J are TRBV6-1 and TRBJ2-4; D may be TRBD1 (6 bases). Germline CDR1 and CDR2: MNHNS and SASEGT. V was shortened by 4 bases and J by 0 bases, with 22 bases between the two germline ends. The CDR3 sequence is 19 residues long. The CDR3 nucleotides are TGTGCCAGCAGTGTGGGGGCCTTTTTTGAAGCAGTAGCCAAAAACATTCAGTACTTC. Protein sequence: CASSVGAFFEAVAKNIQYF.

This clonotype was counted only a few times. This CDR3 is CSARGGPTNEKLFF. The CDR3 DNA reads as TGCAGTGCTAGAGGGGGACCAACTAATGAAAAACTGTTTTTT. The chain has TRBV20-1 and TRBJ1-4, with D possibly being TRBD1 (5 bases). Germline loops: CDR1 DFQATT, CDR2 SNEGSKA (reference sequence). This CDR3 has 14 residues. V lost 1 base, J lost 0 bases, and 6 bases lay in between.

In its sample, this clonotype was seen many times. The chain employs TRBV28 and TRBJ1-2, with D perhaps matching TRBD1 (6 bases). CDR3 length equals 14 residues. Per the germline V gene, CDR1 is MDHEN and CDR2 is SYDVKM. Trimming cost V 9 bases and J 4 bases, with 18 bases left between them. CDR3 residues: CASSITGTTYGYTF. DNA for the CDR3: TGTGCCAGTTCTATCACAGGGACTACCTATGGCTACACCTTC.

This clonotype was counted at least ten times. This chain joins TRBV20-1 and TRBJ1-6, with D maybe TRBD1 (6 bases). This CDR3 is 14 amino acids long. Germline CDR1 is DFQATT and CDR2 is SNEGSKA (reference sequence). V gave up 5 bases and J gave up 10 bases, with 18 bases separating them. For the CDR3, the DNA is TGCAGTGCTCGAGGGGGGGGCGTCGGATCACCCCTCCACTTT. This translates into CSARGGGVGSPLHF.

This clonotype was found a few times. The rearrangement links TRBV28 to TRBJ2-7, with 7 bases fitting TRBD2. Losses at the gene ends were 6 bases for V and 4 bases for J; bases not matched to a gene: 12. The CDR3 has 15 residues. Looked up from germline, CDR1 is MDHEN and CDR2 is SYDVKM. CDR3 in amino acids: CASSPAGEKSYEQYF. The CDR3 coding sequence is TGTGCCAGCAGCCCCGCGGGGGAAAAATCTTACGAGCAGTACTTC.

This clonotype was counted many times. The V call is TRBV7-9, the J call TRBJ1-2; D is unclear. Germline V gene lookup returns CDR1 SEHNR and CDR2 FQNEAQ (reference sequence). The V and J ends lost 1 base and 4 bases respectively, with 7 bases between them. This CDR3 comprises 13 residues. The CDR3 DNA reads as TGTGCCAGCAGCTTAGGTGACACCTATGGCTACACCTTC. This codes for CASSLGDTYGYTF.

This clonotype was counted ten times or more. The chain couples TRBV5-1 to TRBJ2-7; no definite D call. Germline CDR1 reads SGHRS; CDR2 reads YFSETQ. This CDR3 is 13 amino acids long. The V end was cut by 2 bases, the J end by 0 bases, with 6 bases between. CDR3 sequence: CASSFTGSYEQYF. The CDR3 nucleotides are TGCGCCAGCAGCTTTACTGGCTCCTACGAGCAGTACTTC. The full variable domain, rest sourced from reference TRBV5-1 and TRBJ2-7, is KAGVTQTPRYLIKTRGQQVTLSCSPISGHRSVSWYQQTPGQGLQFLFEYFSETQRNKGNFPGRFSGRQFSNSRSEMNVSTLELGDSALYLCASSFTGSYEQYFGPGTRLTVT.